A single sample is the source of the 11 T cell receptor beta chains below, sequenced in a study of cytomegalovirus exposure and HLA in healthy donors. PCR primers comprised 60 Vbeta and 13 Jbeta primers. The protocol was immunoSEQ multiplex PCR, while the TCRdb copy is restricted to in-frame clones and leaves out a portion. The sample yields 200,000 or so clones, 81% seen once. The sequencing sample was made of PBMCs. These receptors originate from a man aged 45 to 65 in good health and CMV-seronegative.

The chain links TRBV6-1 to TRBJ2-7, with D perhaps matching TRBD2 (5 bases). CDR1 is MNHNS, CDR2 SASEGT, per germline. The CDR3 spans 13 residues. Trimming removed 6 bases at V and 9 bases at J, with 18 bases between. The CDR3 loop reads CASRGLPTSLQYF. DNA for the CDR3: TGTGCCAGCAGAGGACTTCCCACAAGTCTGCAGTACTTC.

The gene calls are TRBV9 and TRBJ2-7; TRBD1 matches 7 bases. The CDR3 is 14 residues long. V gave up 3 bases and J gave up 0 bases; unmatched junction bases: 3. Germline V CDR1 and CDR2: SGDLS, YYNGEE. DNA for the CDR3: TGTGCCAGCAGCGCCACAGGGGTCTCCTACGAGCAGTACTTC. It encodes CASSATGVSYEQYF. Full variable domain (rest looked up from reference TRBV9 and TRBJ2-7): DSGVTQTPKHLITATGQRVTLRCSPRSGDLSVYWYQQSLDQGLQFLIQYYNGEERAKGNILERFSAQQFPDLHSELNLSSLELGDSALYFCASSATGVSYEQYFGPGTRLTVT.

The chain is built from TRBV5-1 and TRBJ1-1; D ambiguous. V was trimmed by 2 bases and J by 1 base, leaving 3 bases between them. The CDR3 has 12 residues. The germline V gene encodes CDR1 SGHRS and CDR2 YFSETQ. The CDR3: CASSLQNTEAFF. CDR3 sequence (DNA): TGCGCCAGCAGCTTACAGAACACTGAAGCTTTCTTT.

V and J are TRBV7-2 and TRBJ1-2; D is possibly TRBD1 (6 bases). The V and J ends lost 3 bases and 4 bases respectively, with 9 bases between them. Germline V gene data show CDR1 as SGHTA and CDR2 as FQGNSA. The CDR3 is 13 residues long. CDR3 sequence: CASSFGTFYGYTF. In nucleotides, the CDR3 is TGTGCCAGCAGCTTCGGGACATTCTATGGCTACACCTTC.

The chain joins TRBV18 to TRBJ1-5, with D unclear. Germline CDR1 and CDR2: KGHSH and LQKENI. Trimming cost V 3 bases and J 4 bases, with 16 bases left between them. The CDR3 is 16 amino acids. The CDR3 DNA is TGTGCCAGCTCACCCACCCGTGATAGAGTAAATCAGCCCCAGCATTTT. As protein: CASSPTRDRVNQPQHF.

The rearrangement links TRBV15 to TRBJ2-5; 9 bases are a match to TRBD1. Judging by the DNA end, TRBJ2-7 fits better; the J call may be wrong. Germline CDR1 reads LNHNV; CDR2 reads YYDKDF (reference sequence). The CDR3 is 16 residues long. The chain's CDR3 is CATSRDRGQGSYEQYF. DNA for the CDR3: TGTGCCACCAGCAGAGATAGGGGACAGGGAAGCTACGAGCAGTACTTC.

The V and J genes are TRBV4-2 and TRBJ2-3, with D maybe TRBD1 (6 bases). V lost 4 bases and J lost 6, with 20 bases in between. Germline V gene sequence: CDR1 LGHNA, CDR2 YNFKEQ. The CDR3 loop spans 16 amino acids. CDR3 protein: CASSPLAKQGGDTQYF. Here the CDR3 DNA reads TGTGCCAGCAGCCCGTTGGCTAAACAGGGCGGGGATACGCAGTATTTT.

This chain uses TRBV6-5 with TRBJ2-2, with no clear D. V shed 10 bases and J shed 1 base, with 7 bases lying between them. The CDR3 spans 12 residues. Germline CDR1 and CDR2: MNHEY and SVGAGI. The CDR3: CATRRNTGELFF. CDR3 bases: TGTGCCACCAGGAGGAACACCGGGGAGCTGTTTTTT.

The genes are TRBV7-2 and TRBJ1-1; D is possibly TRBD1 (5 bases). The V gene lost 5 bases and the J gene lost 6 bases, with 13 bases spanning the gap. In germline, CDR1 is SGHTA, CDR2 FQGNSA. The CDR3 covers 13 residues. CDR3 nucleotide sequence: TGTGCCAGCAGCGGCCAGGGAGGCGCTGAAGCTTTCTTT. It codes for CASSGQGGAEAFF. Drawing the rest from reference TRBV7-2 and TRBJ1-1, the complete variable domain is GAGVSQSPSNKVTEKGKDVELRCDPISGHTALYWYRQSLGQGLEFLIYFQGNSAPDKSGLPSDRFSAERTGGSVSTLTIQRTQQEDSAVYLCASSGQGGAEAFFGQGTRLTVV.

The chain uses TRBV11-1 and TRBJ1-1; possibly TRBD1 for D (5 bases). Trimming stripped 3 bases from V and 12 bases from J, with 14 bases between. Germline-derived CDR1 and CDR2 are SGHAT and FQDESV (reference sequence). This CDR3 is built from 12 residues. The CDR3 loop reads CASSLEGLRTFF. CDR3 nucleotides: TGTGCCAGCAGCTTGGAGGGGCTTAGGACTTTCTTT.

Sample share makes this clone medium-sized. The CDR3 nucleotides read TGTGCCAGCAGCTCCGGGACACCCATCGAGCAGTACTTC. It encodes CASSSGTPIEQYF. This sequence joins TRBV5-6 and TRBJ2-7; tentative D call: TRBD1 (6 bases). Germline CDR1 reads SGHDT; CDR2 reads YYEEEE. V gave up 3 bases and J gave up 6 bases, with 13 bases separating them. The CDR3 extends over 13 amino acids.